A single T cell receptor (beta chain) is shown here with its context. The germline gives CDR1 MRHNA, CDR2 SNTAGT. The CDR3 totals 14 residues. Trimming stripped 4 bases from V and 7 bases from J, with 14 bases between. The data stem from a study of OX40 agonist ivuxolimab in advanced cancers. Assay: immunoSEQ multiplex PCR; the TCRdb copy retains only in-frame clones and omits some. The sample has some 100,000 clones; 80% to 90% are singletons. The sequence came from an adult with an advanced solid tumor such as melanoma, head and neck, liver or kidney cancer. The V gene is TRBV6-4, the J gene TRBJ1-5, with D maybe TRBD1 (6 bases). Sequences were derived from CD4+ or CD8+ T cells sorted from blood, sampled in a trial of the OX40 agonist ivuxolimab. In DNA, the CDR3 is TGTGCCAGCAGTGCGAGGGGGGGGGCCCAGCCCCAGCATTTT. It specifies CASSARGGAQPQHF.